The 7 T cell receptor beta chains listed next were all sequenced from one sample in a study of blood T cell repertoires in COVID-19. The data were produced by immunoSEQ multiplex PCR, yet TCRdb's version contains in-frame clones alone and is incomplete. This sample has approximately 360,000 clones, with about 87% found just once. Sequencing used PBMCs or T cells enriched from blood (not recorded which). The receptor set was obtained from a man aged 40-55 years in a cohort exposed to, infected with or recovered from COVID-19 (not recorded which).

Here the CDR3 DNA reads TGTGCCAGCAGTTCCGGAGGGGGGGCGAGTAGAAATGAGCAGTTCTTC. It encodes CASSSGGGASRNEQFF. This chain connects TRBV28 to TRBJ2-1, with D possibly being TRBD2 (7 bases). Germline CDR1 is MDHEN and CDR2 is SYDVKM. The ends were cut back, 4 bases at V and 7 bases at J, with 20 bases in the middle. The CDR3 is 16 residues long.

This rearrangement joins TRBV5-4 to TRBJ1-1, with D perhaps matching TRBD1 (5 bases). The CDR3 spans 13 residues. Germline loops: CDR1 SGHNT, CDR2 YYREEE (reference sequence). V was trimmed by 5 bases and J by 4 bases, leaving 12 bases between them. The CDR3 spells CASRSRQSTEAFF. The CDR3 DNA reads TGTGCCAGCAGATCCAGACAGAGCACTGAAGCTTTCTTT.

The genes are TRBV18 and TRBJ2-1; no clear D. Germline CDR1 is KGHSH and CDR2 is LQKENI. V lost 2 bases and J lost 3, with 11 bases in between. The CDR3 spans 15 residues. The CDR3 DNA is TGTGCCAGCTCACCAATCGGAACTAACTACAATGAGCAGTTCTTC. This sequence encodes CASSPIGTNYNEQFF.

This clone came up a few times. CDR3 in amino acids: CASSQDPSGSSNEQFF. DNA for the CDR3: TGTGCCAGCAGCCAAGATCCCAGCGGGAGCTCCAATGAGCAGTTCTTC. The chain employs TRBV4-2 and TRBJ2-1, with 8 bases that match TRBD2. After removal of 0 bases from V and 6 bases from J, the junction contained 7 bases not matched to a gene. CDR3 length: 16 amino acids. Germline V gene data show CDR1 as LGHNA and CDR2 as YNFKEQ.

The chain couples TRBV25-1 to TRBJ2-1, with 12 bases matching TRBD2. The CDR3 totals 15 residues. Germline values: CDR1 MGHDK, CDR2 SYGVNS. With 10 bases clipped from V and 2 bases from J, the junction kept 6 bases outside the gene matches. CDR3 DNA sequence: TGTGCCACGAGGGGACTAGCGGGCCCCTACAATGAGCAGTTCTTC. Protein sequence: CATRGLAGPYNEQFF.

This chain connects TRBV5-1 to TRBJ1-1; 7 positions match TRBD1. This CDR3 comprises 14 residues. Per germline, CDR1 SGHRS and CDR2 YFSETQ. J lost 4 bases, V lost 5 bases, and 8 bases had no gene match. The DNA of the CDR3 is TGCGCCAGCAGTTCGGACAGGACCATCACTGAAGCTTTCTTT. Protein sequence: CASSSDRTITEAFF. The full variable domain, with the rest looked up from reference TRBV5-1 and TRBJ1-1, is KAGVTQTPRYLIKTRGQQVTLSCSPISGHRSVSWYQQTPGQGLQFLFEYFSETQRNKGNFPGRFSGRQFSNSRSEMNVSTLELGDSALYLCASSSDRTITEAFFGQGTRLTVV.

The chain employs TRBV10-3 and TRBJ1-3; D is perhaps TRBD1 (5 bases). Trimming took off 6 bases at V and 0 bases at J, with 9 bases between the two ends. This CDR3 has 14 residues. The germline V gene has CDR1 ENHRY and CDR2 SYGVKD. This CDR3 reads CAIRADSSGNTIYF. As DNA, the CDR3 is TGTGCCATCAGGGCAGACAGCTCTGGAAACACCATATATTTT.